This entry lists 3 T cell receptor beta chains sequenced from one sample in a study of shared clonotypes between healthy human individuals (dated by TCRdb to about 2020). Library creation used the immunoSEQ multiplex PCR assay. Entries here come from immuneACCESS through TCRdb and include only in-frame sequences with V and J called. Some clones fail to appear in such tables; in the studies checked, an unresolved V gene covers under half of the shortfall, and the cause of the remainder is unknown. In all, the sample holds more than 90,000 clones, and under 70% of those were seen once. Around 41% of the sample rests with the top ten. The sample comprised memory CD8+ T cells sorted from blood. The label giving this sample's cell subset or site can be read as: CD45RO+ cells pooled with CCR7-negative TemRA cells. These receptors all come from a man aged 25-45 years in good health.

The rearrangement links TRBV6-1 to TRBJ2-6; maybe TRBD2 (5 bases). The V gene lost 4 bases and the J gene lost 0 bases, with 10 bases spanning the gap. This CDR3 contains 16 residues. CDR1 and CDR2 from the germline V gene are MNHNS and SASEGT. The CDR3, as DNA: TGTGCCAGCAGTGGAGGGTCTGGCTCTGGGGCCAACGTCCTGACTTTC. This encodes CASSGGSGSGANVLTF.

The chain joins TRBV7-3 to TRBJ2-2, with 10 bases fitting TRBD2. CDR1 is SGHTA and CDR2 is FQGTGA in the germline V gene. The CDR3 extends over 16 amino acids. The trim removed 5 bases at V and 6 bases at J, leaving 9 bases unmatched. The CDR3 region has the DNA TGTGCCAGCAGCCTAGCGGGAGCGGGTTTTTCCGGGGAGCTGTTTTTT. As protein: CASSLAGAGFSGELFF.

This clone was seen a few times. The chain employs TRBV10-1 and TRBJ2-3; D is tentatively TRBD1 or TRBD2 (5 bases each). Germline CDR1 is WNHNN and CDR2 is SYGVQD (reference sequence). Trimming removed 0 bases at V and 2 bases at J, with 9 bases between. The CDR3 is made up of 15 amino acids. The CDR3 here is CASSESGVSTDTQYF. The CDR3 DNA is TGCGCCAGCAGTGAGTCGGGGGTATCCACAGATACGCAGTATTTT.